Each of the 12 T cell receptor beta chains below was sequenced from the same sample in a study of T cell responses to AZD1222 COVID-19 vaccine. Method: immunoSEQ multiplex PCR; TCRdb's copy keeps in-frame clones and lacks some. Of 75,000 to 100,000 clones in the sample, 88% were seen once. This specimen consisted of peripheral blood, obtained on day 0 of AZD1222 vaccination. These receptors all come from an adult in good health.

The CDR3 DNA reads TGTGCCAGTAGGACTAGCGGGAGCTCCTACAATGAGCAGTTCTTC. Translation gives CASRTSGSSYNEQFF. The rearrangement uses TRBV19 and TRBJ2-1; TRBD2 aligns across 12 bases. In germline, CDR1 is LNHDA, CDR2 SQIVND (reference sequence). The J segment lost 0 bases and the V segment lost 6 bases, leaving 0 bases of the junction unmatched. This CDR3 has 15 amino acids.

The J gene is TRBJ1-4, the V gene TRBV5-4, with D perhaps TRBD1 (5 bases). Trimming cost V 1 base and J 7 bases, with 8 bases left between them. Per germline, CDR1 SGHNT and CDR2 YYREEE (reference sequence). This CDR3 spans 13 amino acids. The CDR3 bases are TGTGCCAGCAGCTTGAGGACACGTGAAAAACTGTTTTTT. Encoded protein: CASSLRTREKLFF.

This sequence joins TRBV27 and TRBJ2-7, with unresolved D. This CDR3 has 12 amino acids. Deletions cut 6 bases from V and 3 bases from J, with 9 bases between. Germline values: CDR1 MNHEY, CDR2 SMNVEV (reference sequence). The CDR3 protein is CASRDGYYEQYF. The CDR3 nucleotides read TGTGCCAGCAGGGACGGTTACTACGAGCAGTACTTC.

CDR3 region: CASSVGTGPDTEAFF. CDR3 nucleotide sequence: TGTGCCAGCAGCGTAGGGACGGGGCCTGACACTGAAGCTTTCTTT. The J gene is TRBJ1-1, the V gene TRBV9, with D perhaps TRBD1 (5 bases). This CDR3 region has 15 residues. The V end was cut by 0 bases, the J end by 3 bases, with 12 bases between. CDR1 and CDR2 (germline): SGDLS, YYNGEE.

The chain links TRBV6-1 to TRBJ1-5; D not resolved. Germline V gives CDR1 MNHNS, CDR2 SASEGT. With 0 bases removed from V and 2 bases from J, the gap between germline ends came to 11 bases. The CDR3 consists of 16 residues. CDR3 bases: TGTGCCAGCAGTGAAGCGCGCGGGAGGCGCAATCAGCCCCAGCATTTT. It yields the protein CASSEARGRRNQPQHF.

The chain couples TRBV18 to TRBJ2-7, with TRBD2 identical over 7 bases. J gave up 2 bases and V 0 bases, and 1 base lay outside the gene matches. CDR3 size: 14 residues. Germline V lookup: CDR1 KGHSH, CDR2 LQKENI. For the CDR3, the DNA is TGTGCCAGCTCACCACCGGGAGGGCCCTACGAGCAGTACTTC. Translating gives CASSPPGGPYEQYF. Variable domain in full (rest from reference TRBV18 and TRBJ2-7): NAGVMQNPRHLVRRRGQEARLRCSPMKGHSHVYWYRQLPEEGLKFMVYLQKENIIDESGMPKERFSAEFPKEGPSILRIQQVVRGDSAAYFCASSPPGGPYEQYFGPGTRLTVT.

This chain uses TRBV5-1 with TRBJ2-5, with D unresolved. Trimming stripped 1 base from V and 0 bases from J, with 7 bases between. The length of the CDR3 is 14 residues. Germline V gene sequence: CDR1 SGHRS, CDR2 YFSETQ. CDR3 nucleotides: TGCGCCAGCAGCTTGTGGACGGACCAAGAGACCCAGTACTTC. The encoded protein is CASSLWTDQETQYF.

This chain joins TRBV19 and TRBJ1-1; no clear D. V was cut by 7 bases and J by 4 bases, with 19 bases left in between. From germline, CDR1 is LNHDA and CDR2 SQIVND (reference sequence). CDR3 size: 15 residues. CDR3 bases: TGTGCCAGTAAAGTGGCGACAATCTCTGGCACTGAAGCTTTCTTT. Translation gives CASKVATISGTEAFF. The whole variable domain, remainder taken from reference TRBV19 and TRBJ1-1, is DGGITQSPKYLFRKEGQNVTLSCEQNLNHDAMYWYRQDPGQGLRLIYYSQIVNDFQKGDIAEGYSVSREKKESFPLTVTSAQKNPTAFYLCASKVATISGTEAFFGQGTRLTVV.

This clone was seen just once. The J gene is TRBJ2-2, the V gene TRBV7-2, with a possible D match to TRBD2 (6 bases). CDR1 and CDR2 from the germline V gene are SGHTA and FQGNSA. V gave up 1 base and J gave up 5 bases, with 14 bases separating them. The CDR3 extends over 16 amino acids. CDR3 in DNA: TGTGCCAGCAGCTTAGACGGGAGACTATGGACCGGGGAGCTGTTTTTT. It specifies CASSLDGRLWTGELFF.

J is TRBJ2-7 and V is TRBV11-2; no reliable D call. CDR1 and CDR2 (germline): SGHAT, FQNNGV. CDR3 length: 15 residues. Deletions cut 3 bases from V and 2 bases from J, with 14 bases between. The DNA for the CDR3 is TGTGCCAGCAGCTTGGGTCCGGTTAGTACCTACGAGCAGTACTTC. Its translation is CASSLGPVSTYEQYF.

This clone was seen a single time. The genes are TRBV28 and TRBJ1-5; D is ambiguous. The germline gives CDR1 MDHEN, CDR2 SYDVKM. This CDR3 has 15 residues. V lost 6 bases to trimming and J lost 3 bases, with 15 bases between them. Written as DNA, the CDR3 is TGTGCCAGCAGGAAGGGATCGGATTACAATCAGCCCCAGCATTTT. This sequence encodes CASRKGSDYNQPQHF.

This chain uses TRBV11-2 with TRBJ2-7, with 7 bases aligning to TRBD1. Germline assignment: CDR1 SGHAT and CDR2 FQNNGV. The ends lost 3 bases at V and 3 bases at J; junction bases unmatched: 8. The CDR3 has 15 residues. CDR3 nucleotide sequence: TGTGCCAGCAGCTTGAGACAGGGCCCCCTCTACGAGCAGTACTTC. Encoded protein: CASSLRQGPLYEQYF.